The 23 T cell receptor beta chains given below trace back to one sample, sequenced in a study of T-cell reconstitution after alpha-beta-depleted transplantation in children. Unique molecular identifiers tagged the TCRbeta library. TCRdb itself ran the PCR reads through MiXCR, one entry per CDR3 protein. The repertoire has hundreds of thousands of distinct CDR3 sequences, roughly 15% of them found once; the top ten carry approximately 5%. The input for sequencing was PBMCs, mostly from graft donor cells, taken 360 days after TCRalphabeta/CD19-depleted stem cell transplant. Receptor source: a male patient aged 5 to 17 who had a stem cell transplant for acute lymphoblastic leukemia, so the T cells may come from the graft donor.

This clonotype was picked up a small number of times. V gene TRBV10-3 combines with J gene TRBJ2-7; 7 positions match TRBD1. The J segment lost 2 bases and the V segment lost 6 bases, leaving 7 bases of the junction unmatched. Germline V gene data show CDR1 as ENHRY and CDR2 as SYGVKD. The CDR3 covers 14 residues. The CDR3 DNA sequence: TGTGCCATCAGAGGGACAGCTAGCCCCTACGAGCAGTACTTC. Translating gives CAIRGTASPYEQYF.

A few counts support this clonotype. The chain uses TRBV27 and TRBJ1-6; D might be TRBD1 (5 bases). The V end was cut by 4 bases, the J end by 4 bases, with 11 bases between. Germline CDR1 reads MNHEY; CDR2 reads SMNVEV (reference sequence). The CDR3 is 15 residues long. The CDR3 region is CASSSGQGYNSPLHF. CDR3 sequence (DNA): TGTGCCAGCAGTTCCGGACAAGGATATAATTCACCCCTCCACTTT.

This chain links TRBV20-1 with TRBJ2-4; D possibly corresponds to TRBD2 (6 bases). Trimming stripped 5 bases from V and 0 bases from J, with 23 bases between. The CDR3 covers 18 residues. Germline CDR1 is DFQATT and CDR2 is SNEGSKA (reference sequence). The CDR3 sequence: CSAGVLGTSKLAKNIQYF. For the CDR3, the DNA is TGCAGTGCTGGGGTTCTCGGGACTTCCAAATTAGCCAAAAACATTCAGTACTTC.

A remark on this clonotype: Since a much larger clone is just one base distant, this may be a read error. The rearrangement links TRBV10-3 to TRBJ2-1; D ambiguous. Germline CDR1 reads ENHRY; CDR2 reads SYGVKD. The CDR3 spans 13 residues. The DNA for the CDR3 is TGTACCACCCACATGACAAACTACAATGAGCAGTTCTTC. Translated: CTTHMTNYNEQFF.

Only a few counts were recorded for this clonotype. The genes are TRBV10-3 and TRBJ1-1; TRBD1 might be the D (6 bases). Germline lookup yields CDR1 ENHRY and CDR2 SYGVKD. The CDR3 runs 14 residues. Deletions cut 6 bases from V and 4 bases from J, with 15 bases between. The CDR3 loop is CAIRTQGQSTEAFF. The CDR3, as DNA: TGTGCCATCAGGACACAGGGCCAGAGCACTGAAGCTTTCTTT.

CDR3 sequence (DNA): TGTGCCAGCAGCGCTTCCGGGACTAGCGATAACAATGAGCAGTTCTTC. Translated, it gives CASSASGTSDNNEQFF. The chain links TRBV7-9 to TRBJ2-1, with TRBD2 matching 10 bases. V lost 5 bases, J lost 5 bases, and 9 bases stayed unmatched. Germline assignment: CDR1 SEHNR and CDR2 FQNEAQ (reference sequence). The CDR3 contains 16 residues. The full variable domain, with the rest looked up from reference TRBV7-9 and TRBJ2-1, is DTGVSQNPRHKITKRGQNVTFRCDPISEHNRLYWYRQTLGQGPEFLTYFQNEAQLEKSRLLSDRFSAERPKGSFSTLEIQRTEQGDSAMYLCASSASGTSDNNEQFFGPGTRLTVL.

The chain carries TRBV7-9 and TRBJ2-1, with 8 nucleotides matching TRBD2. V lost 5 bases to trimming and J lost 8 bases; unmatched junction nucleotides: 8. Germline CDR1 reads SEHNR; CDR2 reads FQNEAQ (reference sequence). This CDR3 contains 14 residues. Here the CDR3 reads CASSTGTSSDEQFF. The CDR3 DNA reads TGTGCCAGCAGCACCGGGACTAGTTCCGATGAGCAGTTCTTC.

In its sample, this clonotype was seen a few times. The gene calls are TRBV5-6 and TRBJ2-3; the D is unclear. Trimming pared 4 bases from V and 6 bases from J, leaving 9 bases between. This CDR3 has 12 amino acids. In germline, CDR1 is SGHDT, CDR2 YYEEEE. As DNA, the CDR3 is TGTGCCAGCAGCGCCCCTATGGATACGCAGTATTTT. It specifies CASSAPMDTQYF.

This clonotype has more than one count but fewer than ten. The rearrangement uses TRBV13 and TRBJ2-1; TRBD1 aligns across 12 bases. J lost 5 bases, V lost 2 bases, and 7 bases had no gene match. This CDR3 region has 17 residues. CDR1 and CDR2 from the germline V gene are PRHDT and FYEKMQ (reference sequence). CDR3 coding DNA: TGTGCCAGCAGCTTAACCTACGGGACAGGGGGCCACAATGAGCAGTTCTTC. Residues: CASSLTYGTGGHNEQFF.

V gene TRBV20-1 combines with J gene TRBJ1-1; D call uncertain. The length of the CDR3 is 11 residues. CDR1 is DFQATT and CDR2 is SNEGSKA in the germline V gene (reference sequence). V was cut by 2 bases and J by 10 bases, with 11 bases left in between. The CDR3 is CSARLPLGAFF. In DNA form, the CDR3 reads TGCAGTGCTAGACTCCCCCTAGGAGCTTTCTTT.

A few counts support this clonotype. The gene calls are TRBV2 and TRBJ2-7; TRBD2 matches 9 bases. The junction had 10 bases not matched to a gene; V was cut back by 6 bases and J by 4 bases. This CDR3 is 15 amino acids long. From germline, CDR1 is SNHLY and CDR2 FYNNEI. The CDR3 loop reads CASRIAGEIGYEQYF. The CDR3 bases are TGTGCCAGCAGGATAGCGGGAGAAATAGGATACGAGCAGTACTTC.

The rearrangement joins TRBV29-1 to TRBJ2-7, with TRBD1 matching over 9 bases. V was clipped by 5 bases and J by 4 bases; unmatched bases: 9. Germline V CDR1 and CDR2: SQVTM, ANQGSEA. This CDR3 is 14 amino acids long. The CDR3 is CSVSKAQGAYEQYF. For the CDR3, the DNA is TGCAGCGTTTCAAAGGCACAGGGGGCTTACGAGCAGTACTTC.

The chain employs TRBV5-1 and TRBJ2-7, with 10 bases aligning to TRBD1. The CDR3 is 16 residues long. The ends lost 4 bases at V and 4 bases at J; junction bases unmatched: 11. CDR1 is SGHRS, CDR2 YFSETQ, per germline. The CDR3 protein is CASSTGDRGSRYEQYF. In nucleotides, the CDR3 is TGCGCCAGCAGCACCGGGGACAGGGGCTCCAGGTACGAGCAGTACTTC.

This clonotype came up a few times. The chain is built from TRBV5-1 and TRBJ2-4; D uncertain. Deletions cut 5 bases from V and 6 bases from J, with 21 bases between. Germline V gene data show CDR1 as SGHRS and CDR2 as YFSETQ. The length of the CDR3 is 16 residues. The CDR3: CASSQTPSLGANIQYF. Written as DNA, the CDR3 is TGCGCCAGCAGTCAAACTCCCTCGCTCGGAGCAAACATTCAGTACTTC. Full variable domain (missing parts from reference TRBV5-1 and TRBJ2-4): KAGVTQTPRYLIKTRGQQVTLSCSPISGHRSVSWYQQTPGQGLQFLFEYFSETQRNKGNFPGRFSGRQFSNSRSEMNVSTLELGDSALYLCASSQTPSLGANIQYFGAGTRLSVL.

This clonotype was seen at least ten times. The CDR3: CASSLYGTSLSSTDTQYF. For the CDR3, the DNA is TGCGCCAGCAGCTTGTACGGGACTAGTCTAAGTAGCACAGATACGCAGTATTTT. The chain combines TRBV5-1 with TRBJ2-3, with 8 bases identical to TRBD2. In germline, CDR1 is SGHRS, CDR2 YFSETQ. With V trimmed by 1 base and J by 0 bases, 10 bases remained unmatched. This CDR3 contains 18 residues.

V and J are TRBV29-1 and TRBJ1-2, with TRBD1 matching over 7 bases. Germline assignment: CDR1 SQVTM and CDR2 ANQGSEA. The CDR3 length is 13 residues. V dropped 3 bases and J dropped 6; count of bases not matched to a gene: 7. CDR3 sequence reads: CSVEESRGDGYTF. The DNA for the CDR3 is TGCAGCGTTGAGGAGTCCAGGGGGGATGGCTACACCTTC. Full variable domain (rest looked up from reference TRBV29-1 and TRBJ1-2): SAVISQKPSRDICQRGTSLTIQCQVDSQVTMMFWYRQQPGQSLTLIATANQGSEATYESGFVIDKFPISRPNLTFSTLTVSNMSPEDSSIYLCSVEESRGDGYTFGSGTRLTVV.

This clonotype was detected ten times or more. The chain joins TRBV15 to TRBJ2-3; tentatively, D is TRBD2 (6 bases). CDR1 and CDR2 (germline): LNHNV, YYDKDF (reference sequence). Trimming removed 0 bases at V and 0 bases at J, with 13 bases between. This CDR3 is 17 amino acids long. Here the CDR3 reads CATSRDSQRGSTDTQYF. For the CDR3, the DNA is TGTGCCACCAGCAGAGATAGCCAACGGGGGAGCACAGATACGCAGTATTTT.

The V call is TRBV6-5, the J call TRBJ2-5; 7 bases agree with TRBD2. There are 15 residues in the CDR3. Germline CDR1 reads MNHEY; CDR2 reads SVGAGI. The junction had 2 bases not matched to a gene; V was cut back by 0 bases and J by 1 base. The CDR3, as DNA: TGTGCCAGCAGTTACTCGTGGGAGGGCCAAGAGACCCAGTACTTC. It is translated as CASSYSWEGQETQYF.

This clonotype was seen at least ten times. The J gene is TRBJ2-6, the V gene TRBV20-1; no clear D. Per germline, CDR1 DFQATT and CDR2 SNEGSKA (reference sequence). The CDR3 loop spans 14 amino acids. V lost 3 bases, J lost 0 bases, and 6 bases lay in between. CDR3 in amino acids: CSASPTSGANVLTF. Here the CDR3 DNA reads TGCAGTGCTAGTCCGACCTCTGGGGCCAACGTCCTGACTTTC.

This clonotype was seen only a few times. This rearrangement joins TRBV30 to TRBJ1-2; D not certain. Germline V gene lookup returns CDR1 GTSNPN and CDR2 SVGIG (reference sequence). The CDR3 spans 10 residues. Trimming shortened V by 4 bases and J by 7 bases, and 7 bases separated the two germline ends. This CDR3 is CAWNGFGYTF. CDR3 bases: TGTGCCTGGAACGGTTTTGGCTACACCTTC.

This clonotype has more than one count but fewer than ten. The CDR3 loop is CSTWTSGSHNEQFF. CDR3 sequence (DNA): TGCAGCACCTGGACTAGCGGGAGTCACAATGAGCAGTTCTTC. The chain joins TRBV29-1 to TRBJ2-1, with 13 bases identical to TRBD2. Germline loops: CDR1 SQVTM, CDR2 ANQGSEA. The CDR3 contains 14 residues. V dropped 8 bases and J dropped 5; count of bases not matched to a gene: 6.

The chain couples TRBV11-2 to TRBJ2-1; possibly TRBD1 for D (6 bases). V gave up 2 bases and J gave up 9 bases, with 8 bases separating them. Germline CDR1 is SGHAT and CDR2 is FQNNGV. The CDR3 covers 12 residues. In nucleotides, the CDR3 is TGTGCCAGCAGCTTATTGGGGGCTGAGCAGTTCTTC. It specifies CASSLLGAEQFF.

This clonotype was observed many times. Germline and junction disagree at one end, which may indicate a read error. The CDR3 here is CASSLAGGSPDTQYF. In nucleotides, the CDR3 is TGTGCCAGCAGCTTAGCGGGAGGGTCCCCAGATACGCAGTATTTT. This rearrangement joins TRBV12-3 or TRBV12-4 to TRBJ2-3; 11 nucleotides line up with TRBD2. The CDR3 runs to 15 residues.